Listed here are 5 T cell receptor beta chains from one sample, sequenced in a study of CD8 T cells in Susac syndrome. RNA in amounts of about 0.45 to 1 ug was reverse transcribed with random hexamers. TCRdb fed the immunoSEQ multiplex PCR reads into MiXCR, producing one record per CDR3 protein. This table has 90,000 to 150,000 distinct CDR3 sequences, nearly 95% appearing once. Material for sequencing was CD4+ T cells from PBMCs. Receptors originate from a human donor in good health.

This rearrangement joins TRBV6-5 to TRBJ2-3; D ambiguous. The CDR3 length is 15 residues. V was pared by 0 bases and J by 2 bases, with 9 bases between. The germline V gene encodes CDR1 MNHEY and CDR2 SVGAGI. This CDR3 reads CASSYSTADTDTQYF. The CDR3 DNA follows: TGTGCCAGCAGTTACTCGACCGCGGACACAGATACGCAGTATTTT.

The chain joins TRBV7-2 to TRBJ1-4; 9 nucleotides agree with TRBD1. V lost 4 bases, J lost 7 bases, and 7 bases stayed unmatched. Germline V gene data show CDR1 as SGHTA and CDR2 as FQGNSA. The CDR3 has 15 amino acids. The CDR3 reads CASSSGLDRGEKLFF. The CDR3 DNA sequence: TGTGCCAGCAGCTCTGGTTTGGACAGGGGTGAAAAACTGTTTTTT.

The V call is TRBV19, the J call TRBJ2-4, with D possibly being TRBD2 (5 bases). The CDR3 is made up of 15 amino acids. Germline V gene lookup returns CDR1 LNHDA and CDR2 SQIVND (reference sequence). Between the trimmed V and J ends, which lost 8 bases and 6 bases, there was a span of 20 bases. This chain's CDR3 is CASGKRAEVRNIQYF. CDR3 in DNA: TGTGCCAGTGGAAAGCGAGCGGAGGTGAGAAACATTCAGTACTTC. Using reference TRBV19 and TRBJ2-4 for the parts outside the CDR3, the full variable domain is DGGITQSPKYLFRKEGQNVTLSCEQNLNHDAMYWYRQDPGQGLRLIYYSQIVNDFQKGDIAEGYSVSREKKESFPLTVTSAQKNPTAFYLCASGKRAEVRNIQYFGAGTRLSVL.

V gene TRBV15 combines with J gene TRBJ1-1; the match to TRBD1 covers 11 bases. V lost 3 bases to trimming and J lost 4 bases; unmatched junction nucleotides: 4. Germline V gene sequence: CDR1 LNHNV, CDR2 YYDKDF (reference sequence). The CDR3 has 15 residues. The CDR3 DNA reads TGTGCCACCAGCAGTCACGGGACAGGGGGCACTGAAGCTTTCTTT. Residues: CATSSHGTGGTEAFF.

The chain is built from TRBV20-1 and TRBJ1-6; maybe TRBD1 (6 bases). CDR3 length: 15 residues. Trimming removed 3 bases from V and 6 bases from J, with 15 bases in between. Germline CDR1 DFQATT, CDR2 SNEGSKA (reference sequence). CDR3 DNA sequence: TGCAGTGCTAGTACCGAAGACAGGCCTAATTCACCCCTCCACTTT. Its translation: CSASTEDRPNSPLHF.